This T cell receptor (beta chain) was sequenced in a study of cytomegalovirus exposure and HLA in healthy donors. Overall study context: Earlier work reported approximately 100 million unique TCR beta sequences from about 179 million T cells.

Notes on this clone: Antigen: not known.

Primers included in the PCR were 60 Vbeta and 13 Jbeta primers. Original analysis: Approximately 11 million shared chains were among approximately 87 million unique TCR beta chains counted in a later analysis. Clones were sequenced by immunoSEQ multiplex PCR, and TCRdb holds only the in-frame ones, with some missing. The V and J calls and clone size were taken over from that table, and D and trimming were inferred from the DNA. The table has some 200,000 clones, around 80% seen once. Study results and caveats: As a later analysis showed, several of the most significant clusters appeared to be linked to common viral pathogens. There were reportedly fewer N-insertions in an Asian-associated ancestry cluster than the approximately 640-donor mean, in a later analysis.

Losses at the gene ends were 4 bases for V and 7 bases for J; bases not matched to a gene: 2. Germline V gene lookup returns CDR1 SGHNT and CDR2 YENEEA. This CDR3 is built from 12 residues. Sequenced material: PBMCs. The chain recombines TRBV11-3 with TRBJ2-5, with TRBD1 matching 8 bases. This TCR came from a man between 50 and 59 years old in good health and CMV-seronegative. The CDR3 is CASSSDRVTQYF. DNA for the CDR3: TGTGCCAGCAGCTCGGACAGGGTGACCCAGTACTTC. The full variable domain, completed using reference TRBV11-3 and TRBJ2-5, is EAGVVQSPRYKIIEKKQPVAFWCNPISGHNTLYWYLQNLGQGPELLIRYENEEAVDDSQLPKDRFSAERLKGVDSTLKIQPAELGDSAVYLCASSSDRVTQYFGPGTRLLVL.